This is a list of T cell receptor beta chains from one sample in a study of shared clonotypes between healthy human individuals. This table comes from immunoSEQ multiplex PCR, and its TCRdb copy is limited to in-frame clones, with some not included. The sample yields about 2,200,000 clones, about 93% seen once. Sequencing used naive CD8+ T cells from PBMCs. All receptors derive from a man younger than 35 in good health. Some clones in this sample may be carry-over from other donors' samples. Each CDR3 is given with its conserved first and last residue. A D gene is named only where the DNA matches it firmly. Size is stated for part of the rows, as once, few or many counts, or as a class when the clone is expanded.

j_call d_call v_call clone_size cdr3_aa cdr3_nt
TRBJ2-7 - TRBV28 - CASSSPKMGNRYEQYF TGTGCCAGCAGTTCCCCCAAAATGGGAAATAGGTACGAGCAGTACTTC
TRBJ2-1 - TRBV19 - CATLPDYPNYNEQFF TGTGCCACTTTACCGGACTATCCTAACTACAATGAGCAGTTCTTC
TRBJ2-1 - TRBV9 - CASSVDHGTANEQFF TGTGCCAGCAGCGTAGACCACGGGACCGCCAATGAGCAGTTCTTC
TRBJ2-7 - TRBV10-2 - CASKEVAGLREQYF TGCGCCAGCAAAGAGGTAGCTGGACTTCGCGAGCAGTACTTC
TRBJ1-2 TRBD1 TRBV7-9 - CASSFGTAFNYGYTF TGTGCCAGCAGCTTCGGGACAGCCTTTAACTATGGCTACACCTTC
TRBJ1-1 TRBD1 TRBV19 few CASTTTGVEAFF TGTGCCAGTACCACAACAGGGGTGGAAGCTTTCTTT
TRBJ2-2 - TRBV15 - CATSRRDNTGELFF TGTGCCACCAGCAGGAGAGATAACACCGGGGAGCTGTTTTTT
TRBJ2-5 TRBD1 TRBV4-1 - CASSRDREETQYF TGCGCCAGCAGCCGCGACAGGGAAGAGACCCAGTACTTC
TRBJ1-2 - TRBV11-2 once CASSSGKTGNELNYGYTF TGTGCCAGCAGCTCCGGGAAGACGGGAAATGAACTTAACTATGGCTACACCTTC
TRBJ2-5 TRBD2 TRBV7-2 - CASSSSTSGRETQYF TGTGCCAGCAGCAGTTCGACTAGCGGGAGAGAGACCCAGTACTTC
TRBJ2-7 - TRBV28 - CASSPRETGLYEQYF TGTGCCAGCAGTCCCCGGGAGACAGGGCTCTACGAGCAGTACTTC
TRBJ2-7 - TRBV5-8 - CASSRPNTGRYEQYF TGTGCCAGCAGCCGACCTAACACCGGCAGGTACGAGCAGTACTTC
TRBJ2-7 - TRBV30 - CAWSHRALGEQYF TGTGCCTGGAGTCACAGGGCGCTTGGCGAGCAGTACTTC
TRBJ2-5 - TRBV10-1 - CASSESKWETQYF TGCGCCAGCAGTGAGTCGAAGTGGGAGACCCAGTACTTC
TRBJ1-2 - TRBV9 - CASSSGTAYGYTF TGTGCCAGCAGCTCCGGGACGGCCTATGGCTACACCTTC
TRBJ1-5 - TRBV7-9 - CASSISPGSDQPQHF TGTGCCAGCAGCATTTCGCCGGGGTCGGATCAGCCCCAGCATTTT
TRBJ2-7 TRBD2 TRBV5-1 - CASSSIPLAGDYEQYF TGCGCCAGCAGCTCCATTCCACTAGCGGGAGACTACGAGCAGTACTTC
TRBJ2-1 - TRBV27 - CASSWGNEQFF TGTGCCAGCAGTTGGGGGAATGAGCAGTTCTTC
TRBJ2-7 TRBD2 TRBV2 - CASSPLAGGRYEQYF TGTGCCAGCAGTCCCCTCGCGGGAGGGCGGTACGAGCAGTACTTC
TRBJ2-1 TRBD2 TRBV6-1 - CASSELAGGGNEQFF TGTGCCAGCAGTGAACTAGCGGGAGGGGGGAATGAGCAGTTCTTC
TRBJ2-2 - TRBV6-6 - CASSYSRGTGELFF TGTGCCAGCAGTTACTCTAGGGGCACCGGGGAGCTGTTTTTT
TRBJ1-4 - TRBV11-2 once CASSLDFTGSNEKLFF TGTGCCAGCAGCTTAGATTTCACAGGGTCTAATGAAAAACTGTTTTTT
TRBJ2-3 - TRBV5-1 once CASSHRTPDTQYF TGCGCCAGCAGCCACCGGACGCCCGATACGCAGTATTTT
TRBJ2-7 - TRBV4-2 - CASSRGQGEEAYEQYF TGTGCCAGCAGCCGGGGGCAGGGGGAGGAAGCCTACGAGCAGTACTTC
TRBJ2-7 - TRBV5-1 - CASSPDGYEQYF TGCGCCAGCAGCCCGGACGGGTACGAGCAGTACTTC
TRBJ2-1 TRBD2 TRBV27 - CASSPTTSPIVYNEQFF TGTGCCAGCAGTCCCACGACTAGCCCCATCGTCTACAATGAGCAGTTCTTC
TRBJ1-3 - TRBV10-3 - CAISGPPTELSGNTIYF TGTGCCATCAGTGGACCCCCGACGGAACTCTCTGGAAACACCATATATTTT
TRBJ2-4 - TRBV25-1 few CASSGEFRDKNIQYF TGTGCCAGCAGTGGAGAATTTCGTGACAAAAACATTCAGTACTTC